This entry describes one T cell receptor beta chain. This table comes from immunoSEQ multiplex PCR, and its TCRdb copy is limited to in-frame clones, with some not included. Of tens of thousands of clones detected, approximately 88% appear once; the ten largest clones hold roughly 0.23%. V lost 3 bases and J lost 1, with 16 bases in between. This CDR3 spans 17 amino acids. The data belong to a study of siplizumab effects on memory and regulatory T cells. The clonotype was recovered from a human donor in good health. Sequenced: naive CD4+ T cells sorted from blood. This chain joins TRBV5-3 and TRBJ1-4, with D uncertain. TRBV5-3 is designated an ORF whose function remains uncertain. CDR3 DNA: TGTGCCAGAAGCTCTGACGTTAGGGTAGGAACTAATGAAAAACTGTTTTTT. Residues: CARSSDVRVGTNEKLFF.